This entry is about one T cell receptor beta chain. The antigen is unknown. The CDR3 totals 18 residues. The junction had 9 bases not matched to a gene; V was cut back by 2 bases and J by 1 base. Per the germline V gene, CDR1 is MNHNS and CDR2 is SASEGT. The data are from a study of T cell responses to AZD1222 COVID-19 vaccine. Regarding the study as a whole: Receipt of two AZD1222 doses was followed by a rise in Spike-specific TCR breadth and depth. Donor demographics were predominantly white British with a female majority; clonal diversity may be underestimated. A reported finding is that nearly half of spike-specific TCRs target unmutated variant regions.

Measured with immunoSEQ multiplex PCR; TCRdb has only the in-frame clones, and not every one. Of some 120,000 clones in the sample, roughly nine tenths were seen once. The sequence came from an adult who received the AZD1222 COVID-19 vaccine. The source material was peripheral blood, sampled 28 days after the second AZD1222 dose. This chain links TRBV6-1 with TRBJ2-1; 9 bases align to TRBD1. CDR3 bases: TGTGCCAGCAGTGAACCGGGACAGGGCGGGTGGTCCTACAATGAGCAGTTCTTC. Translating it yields CASSEPGQGGWSYNEQFF.